This T cell receptor beta chain was observed in a study of PD-1 blockade in classical Hodgkin lymphoma. Findings and limits, study-wide: Undefined causes, possibly disease activity or prior therapy, underlie the repertoire differences.

The CDR3 extends over 14 amino acids. Germline V gene lookup returns CDR1 LNHDA and CDR2 SQIVND (reference sequence). Trimming took off 3 bases at V and 2 bases at J, with 10 bases between the two ends. Using immunoSEQ multiplex PCR, the repertoire was profiled, and TCRdb retains in-frame clones only, with some absent. This sample carries a few thousand clones, roughly 59% of them seen once, and the ten largest clones take around 32%. For this clone: What it binds is not known.

The patients all showed relapse after autologous stem cell transplantation, while their brentuximab vedotin exposure varied. Magnetic negative selection isolated CD8+ T cells from thawed PBMCs. The study recorded best responses of complete response, partial response or progressive disease. The chain has TRBV19 and TRBJ2-5; possibly TRBD2 for D (6 bases). The source material was CD8+ T cells from blood, sampled at baseline. This receptor was identified in a human donor with classical Hodgkin lymphoma. The CDR3 is CASSIRREQETQYF. CDR3 in DNA: TGTGCCAGTAGTATTAGGCGGGAACAAGAGACCCAGTACTTC.